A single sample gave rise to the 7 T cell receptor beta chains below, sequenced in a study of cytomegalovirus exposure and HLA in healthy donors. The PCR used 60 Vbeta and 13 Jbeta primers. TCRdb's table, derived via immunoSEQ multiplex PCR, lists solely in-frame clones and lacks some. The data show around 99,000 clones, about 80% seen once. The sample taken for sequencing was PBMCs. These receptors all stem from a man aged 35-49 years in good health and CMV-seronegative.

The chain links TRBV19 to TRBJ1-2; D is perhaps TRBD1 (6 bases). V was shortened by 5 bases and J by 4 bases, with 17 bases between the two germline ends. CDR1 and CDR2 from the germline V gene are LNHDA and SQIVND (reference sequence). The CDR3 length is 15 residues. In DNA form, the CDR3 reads TGTGCCAGTAGTCCAATAGGACAGAGTCTCTATGGCTACACCTTC. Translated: CASSPIGQSLYGYTF.

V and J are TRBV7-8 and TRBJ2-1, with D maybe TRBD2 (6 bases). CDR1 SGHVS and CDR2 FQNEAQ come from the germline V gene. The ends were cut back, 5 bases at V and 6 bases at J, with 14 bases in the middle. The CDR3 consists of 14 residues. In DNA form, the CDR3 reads TGTGCCAGCAGCCCAGAAAGACTAGTCAATGAGCAGTTCTTC. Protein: CASSPERLVNEQFF. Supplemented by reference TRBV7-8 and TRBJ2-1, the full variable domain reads GAGVSQSPRYKVAKRGQDVALRCDPISGHVSLFWYQQALGQGPEFLTYFQNEAQLDKSGLPSDRFFAERPEGSVSTLKIQRTQQEDSAVYLCASSPERLVNEQFFGPGTRLTVL.

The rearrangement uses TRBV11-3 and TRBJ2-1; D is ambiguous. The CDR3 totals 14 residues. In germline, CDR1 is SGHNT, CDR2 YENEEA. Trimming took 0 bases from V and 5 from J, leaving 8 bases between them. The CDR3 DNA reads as TGTGCCAGCAGCTTAGATTTGCCTAACAATGAGCAGTTCTTC. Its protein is CASSLDLPNNEQFF. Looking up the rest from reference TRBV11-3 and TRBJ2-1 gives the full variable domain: EAGVVQSPRYKIIEKKQPVAFWCNPISGHNTLYWYLQNLGQGPELLIRYENEEAVDDSQLPKDRFSAERLKGVDSTLKIQPAELGDSAVYLCASSLDLPNNEQFFGPGTRLTVL.

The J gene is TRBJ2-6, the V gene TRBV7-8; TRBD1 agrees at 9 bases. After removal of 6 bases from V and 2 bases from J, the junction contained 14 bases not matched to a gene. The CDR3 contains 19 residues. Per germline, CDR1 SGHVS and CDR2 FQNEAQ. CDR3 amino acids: CASRRIRGDRVAGANVLTF. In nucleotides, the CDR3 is TGTGCCAGCAGGAGGATCCGAGGGGACAGGGTGGCTGGGGCCAACGTCCTGACTTTC.

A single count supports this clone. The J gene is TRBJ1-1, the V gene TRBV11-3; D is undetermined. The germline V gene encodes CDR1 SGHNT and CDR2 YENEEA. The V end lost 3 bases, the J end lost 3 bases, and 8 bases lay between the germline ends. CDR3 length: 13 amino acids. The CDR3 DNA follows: TGTGCCAGCAGCTTCTCGGGTGACACTGAAGCTTTCTTT. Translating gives CASSFSGDTEAFF.

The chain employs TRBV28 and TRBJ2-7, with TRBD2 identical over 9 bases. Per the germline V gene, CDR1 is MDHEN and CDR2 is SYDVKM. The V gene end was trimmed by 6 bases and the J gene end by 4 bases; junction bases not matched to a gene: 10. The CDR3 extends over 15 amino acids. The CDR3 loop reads CASRPQGAGGYEQYF. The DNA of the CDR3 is TGTGCCAGCAGGCCCCAGGGAGCGGGGGGTTACGAGCAGTACTTC.

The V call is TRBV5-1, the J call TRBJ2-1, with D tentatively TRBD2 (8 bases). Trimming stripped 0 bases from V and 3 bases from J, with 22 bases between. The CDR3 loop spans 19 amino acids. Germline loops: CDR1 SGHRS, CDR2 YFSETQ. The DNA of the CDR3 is TGCGCCAGCAGCTTGGGGGACAGAGAAGTAGCGGGGAGCTACAATGAGCAGTTCTTC. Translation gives CASSLGDREVAGSYNEQFF.